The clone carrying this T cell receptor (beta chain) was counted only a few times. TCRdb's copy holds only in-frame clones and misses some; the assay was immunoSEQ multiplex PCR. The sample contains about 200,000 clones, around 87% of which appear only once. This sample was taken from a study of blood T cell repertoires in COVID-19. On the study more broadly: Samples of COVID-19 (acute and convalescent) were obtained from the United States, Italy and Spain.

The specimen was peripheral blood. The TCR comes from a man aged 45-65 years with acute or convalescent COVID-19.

This CDR3 reads CASSEGRGPTSGNTIYF. The CDR3 region has the DNA TGTGCCAGCAGTGAAGGCAGGGGGCCGACCTCTGGAAACACCATATATTTT. The chain is built from TRBV25-1 and TRBJ1-3, with TRBD1 matching over 8 bases. J gave up 0 bases and V 2 bases, and 6 bases lay outside the gene matches. The CDR3 consists of 17 residues. Germline V gene data show CDR1 as MGHDK and CDR2 as SYGVNS.